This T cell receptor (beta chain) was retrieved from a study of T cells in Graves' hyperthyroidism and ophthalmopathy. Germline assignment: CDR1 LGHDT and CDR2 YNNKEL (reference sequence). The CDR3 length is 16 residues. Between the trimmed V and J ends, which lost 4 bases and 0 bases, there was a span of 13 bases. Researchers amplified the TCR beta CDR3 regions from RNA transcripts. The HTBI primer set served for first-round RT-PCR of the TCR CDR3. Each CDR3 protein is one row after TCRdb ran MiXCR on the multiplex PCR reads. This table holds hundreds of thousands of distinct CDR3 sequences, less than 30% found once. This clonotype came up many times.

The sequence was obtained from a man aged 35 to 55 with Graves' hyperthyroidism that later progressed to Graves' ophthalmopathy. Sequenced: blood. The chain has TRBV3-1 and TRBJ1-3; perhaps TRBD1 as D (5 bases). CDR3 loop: CASSRDGSNSGNTIYF. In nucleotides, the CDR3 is TGTGCCAGCAGCCGGGACGGATCAAACTCTGGAAACACCATATATTTT.